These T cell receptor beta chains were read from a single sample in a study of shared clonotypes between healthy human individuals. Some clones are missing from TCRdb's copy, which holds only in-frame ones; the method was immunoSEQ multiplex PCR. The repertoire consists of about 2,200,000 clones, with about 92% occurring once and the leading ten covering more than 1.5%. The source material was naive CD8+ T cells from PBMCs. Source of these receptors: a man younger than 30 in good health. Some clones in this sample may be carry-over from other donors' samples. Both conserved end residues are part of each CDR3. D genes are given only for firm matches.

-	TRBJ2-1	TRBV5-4	CASSPLVGVADEQFF
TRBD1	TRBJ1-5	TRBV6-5	CASSYDRGSNQPQHF
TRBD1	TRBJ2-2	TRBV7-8	CASNVIPGQGGTGELFF
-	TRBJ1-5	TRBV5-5	CASSSTRKSGGNQPQHF
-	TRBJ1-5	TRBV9	CASSVGGAYQPQHF
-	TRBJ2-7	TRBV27	CASSPRMDLPEQYF
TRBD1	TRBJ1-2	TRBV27	CASSRQGVYGYTF
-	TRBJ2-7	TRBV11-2	CASSLDAGWRGEQYF
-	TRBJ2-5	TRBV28	CASSSEQGQETQYF
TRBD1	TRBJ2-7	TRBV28	CASSGVDRGHEQYF
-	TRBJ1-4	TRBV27	CASSPQGYGEKLFF
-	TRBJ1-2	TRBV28	CASSPRAQGHYGYTF
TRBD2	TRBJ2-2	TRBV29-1	CSVEVFAGGNTGELFF
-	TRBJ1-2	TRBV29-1	CSVQGSGALRNYGYTF
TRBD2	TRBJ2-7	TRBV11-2	CASSLGGGVAGGEQYF
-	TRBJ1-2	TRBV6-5	CASSPSFGANYGYTF
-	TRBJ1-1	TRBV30	CAWSVGRSSEAFF
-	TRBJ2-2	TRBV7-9	CASSGTAGNTGELFF
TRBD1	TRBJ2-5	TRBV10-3	CAISESAGTGETQYF
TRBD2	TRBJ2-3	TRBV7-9	CASSVLTSGYTDTQYF
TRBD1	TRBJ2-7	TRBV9	CASSVADRGKQYF
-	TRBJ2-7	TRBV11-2	CASSLGAGDSYEQYF
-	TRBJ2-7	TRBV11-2	CASSTSSYEQYF
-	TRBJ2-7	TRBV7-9	CASSPTLYEQYF
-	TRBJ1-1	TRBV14	CASSLKGAQGTNTEAFF
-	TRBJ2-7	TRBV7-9	CASSPSSSYEQYF
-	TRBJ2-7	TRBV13	CASSYRDNSYEQYF
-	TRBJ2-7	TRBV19	CASSPRASRVISNEQYF
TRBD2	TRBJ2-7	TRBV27	CASSLSGIGSYEQYF
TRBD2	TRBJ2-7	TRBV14	CASSQTSGITYEQYF
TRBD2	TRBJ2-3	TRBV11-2	CASSITSGRAPDTQYF
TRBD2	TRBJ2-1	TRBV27	CASSNTRLLAGTGEQFF
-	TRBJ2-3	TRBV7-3	CASATEGADTQYF
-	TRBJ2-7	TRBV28	CASSSRQRSSYEQYF
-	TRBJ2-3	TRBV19	CASSMTSASTDTQYF
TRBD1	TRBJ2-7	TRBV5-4	CASSLGQGAYEQYF
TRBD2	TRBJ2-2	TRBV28	CACRQSLAGDFANTGELFF
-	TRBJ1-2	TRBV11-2	CASSGLMGSGDYGYTF
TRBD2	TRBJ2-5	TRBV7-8	CASSSPGTTPSGETQYF
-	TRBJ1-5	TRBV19	CASSMGQSGQPQHF
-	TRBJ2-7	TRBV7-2	CASSLSRQAHYEQYF
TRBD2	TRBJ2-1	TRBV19	CASSIDTSGEQFF
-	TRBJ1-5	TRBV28	CASSLLGLAPGQPQHF
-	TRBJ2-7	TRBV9	CASSPSVRDPYYEQYF
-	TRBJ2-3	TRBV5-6	CASSLLWTSITRDTQYF
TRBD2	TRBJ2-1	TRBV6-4	CASSELAGPGNEQFF
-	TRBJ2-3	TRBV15	CATSALGAGTDTQYF
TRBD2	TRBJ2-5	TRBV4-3	CASSPRTSGRFETQYF
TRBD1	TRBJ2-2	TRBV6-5	CASSYRTPQGAGELFF
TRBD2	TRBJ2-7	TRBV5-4	CASSTSVRPYEQYF
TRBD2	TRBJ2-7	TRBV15	CATSSGSNYEQYF